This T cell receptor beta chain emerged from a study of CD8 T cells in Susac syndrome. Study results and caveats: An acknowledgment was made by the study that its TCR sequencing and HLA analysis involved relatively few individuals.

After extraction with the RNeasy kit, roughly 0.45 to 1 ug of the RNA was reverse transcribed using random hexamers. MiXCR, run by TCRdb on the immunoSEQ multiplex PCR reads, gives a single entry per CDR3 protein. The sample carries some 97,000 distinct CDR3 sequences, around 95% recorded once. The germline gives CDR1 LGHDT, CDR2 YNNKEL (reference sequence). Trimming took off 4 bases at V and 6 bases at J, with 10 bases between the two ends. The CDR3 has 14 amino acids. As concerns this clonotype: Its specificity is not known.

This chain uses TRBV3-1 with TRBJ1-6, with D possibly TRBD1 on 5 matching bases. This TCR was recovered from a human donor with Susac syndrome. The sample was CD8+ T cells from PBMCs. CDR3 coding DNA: TGTGCCAGCAGCCCCCGGGACCGTAATTCACCCCTCCACTTT. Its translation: CASSPRDRNSPLHF. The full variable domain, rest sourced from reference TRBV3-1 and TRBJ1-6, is DTAVSQTPKYLVTQMGNDKSIKCEQNLGHDTMYWYKQDSKKFLKIMFSYNNKELIINETVPNRFSPKSPDKAHLNLHINSLELGDSAVYFCASSPRDRNSPLHFGNGTRLTVT.